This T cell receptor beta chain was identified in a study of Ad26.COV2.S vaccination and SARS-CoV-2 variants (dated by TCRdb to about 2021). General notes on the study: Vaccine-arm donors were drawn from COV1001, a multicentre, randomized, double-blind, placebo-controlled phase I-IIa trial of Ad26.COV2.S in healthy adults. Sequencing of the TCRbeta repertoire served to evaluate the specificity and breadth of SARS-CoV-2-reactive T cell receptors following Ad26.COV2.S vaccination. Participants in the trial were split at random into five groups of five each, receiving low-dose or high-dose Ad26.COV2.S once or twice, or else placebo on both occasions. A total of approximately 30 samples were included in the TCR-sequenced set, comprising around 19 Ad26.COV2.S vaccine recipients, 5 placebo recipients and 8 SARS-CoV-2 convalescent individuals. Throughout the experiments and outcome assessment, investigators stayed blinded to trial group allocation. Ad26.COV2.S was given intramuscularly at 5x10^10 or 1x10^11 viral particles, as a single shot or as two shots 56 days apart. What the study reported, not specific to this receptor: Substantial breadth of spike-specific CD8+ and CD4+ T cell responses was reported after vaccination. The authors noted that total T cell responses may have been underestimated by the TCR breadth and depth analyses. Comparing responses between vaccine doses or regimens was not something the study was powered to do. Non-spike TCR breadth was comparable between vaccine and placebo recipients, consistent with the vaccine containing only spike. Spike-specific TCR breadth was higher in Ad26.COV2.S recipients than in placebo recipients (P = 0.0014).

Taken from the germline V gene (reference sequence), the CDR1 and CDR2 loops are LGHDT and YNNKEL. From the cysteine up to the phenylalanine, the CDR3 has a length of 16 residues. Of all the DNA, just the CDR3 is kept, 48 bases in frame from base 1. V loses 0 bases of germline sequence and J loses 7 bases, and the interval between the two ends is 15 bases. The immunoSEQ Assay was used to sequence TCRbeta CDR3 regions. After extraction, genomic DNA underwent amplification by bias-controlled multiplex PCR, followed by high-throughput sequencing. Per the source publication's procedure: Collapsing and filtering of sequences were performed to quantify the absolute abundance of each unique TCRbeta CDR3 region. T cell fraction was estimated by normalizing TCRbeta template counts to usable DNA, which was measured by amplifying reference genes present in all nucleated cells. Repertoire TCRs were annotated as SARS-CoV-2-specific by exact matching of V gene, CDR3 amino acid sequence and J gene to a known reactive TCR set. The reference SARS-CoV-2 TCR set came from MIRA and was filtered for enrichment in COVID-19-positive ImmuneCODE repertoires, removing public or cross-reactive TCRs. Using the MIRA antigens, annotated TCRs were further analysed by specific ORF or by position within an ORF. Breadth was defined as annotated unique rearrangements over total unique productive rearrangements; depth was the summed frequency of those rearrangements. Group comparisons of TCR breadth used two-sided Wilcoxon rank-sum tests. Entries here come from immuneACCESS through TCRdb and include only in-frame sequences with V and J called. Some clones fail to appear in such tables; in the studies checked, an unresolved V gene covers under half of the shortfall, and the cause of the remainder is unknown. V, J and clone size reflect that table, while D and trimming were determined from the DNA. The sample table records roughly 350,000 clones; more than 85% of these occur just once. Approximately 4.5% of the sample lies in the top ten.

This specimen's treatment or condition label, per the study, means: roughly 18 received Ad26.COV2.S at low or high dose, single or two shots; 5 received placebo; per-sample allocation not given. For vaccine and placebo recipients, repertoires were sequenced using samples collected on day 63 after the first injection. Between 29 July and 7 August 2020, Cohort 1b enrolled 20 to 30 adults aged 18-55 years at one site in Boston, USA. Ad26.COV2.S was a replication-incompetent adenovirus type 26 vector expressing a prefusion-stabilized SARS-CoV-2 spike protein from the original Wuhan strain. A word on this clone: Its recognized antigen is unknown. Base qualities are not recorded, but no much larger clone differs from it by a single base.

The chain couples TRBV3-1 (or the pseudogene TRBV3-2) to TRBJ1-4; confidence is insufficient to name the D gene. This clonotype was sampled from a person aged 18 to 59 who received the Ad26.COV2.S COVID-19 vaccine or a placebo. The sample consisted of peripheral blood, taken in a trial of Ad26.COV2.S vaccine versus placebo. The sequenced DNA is TGTGCCAGCAGCCAAGATCGGGCCTTCGGCAGTGAAAAACTGTTTTTT. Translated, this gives CASSQDRAFGSEKLFF.